The rows below give T cell receptor beta chains drawn from one sample of a study of OX40 agonist ivuxolimab in advanced cancers. Data came from immunoSEQ multiplex PCR; TCRdb stores just in-frame clones and leaves some out. The profile shows 75,000 or so clones, roughly 86% of them singletons. Sequencing used CD4+ or CD8+ T cells sorted from blood, obtained in a trial of the OX40 agonist ivuxolimab. The receptors stem from an adult with an advanced solid tumor such as melanoma, head and neck, liver or kidney cancer. The CDR3 runs from the conserved cysteine through the conserved F or W. A D gene is named only where the DNA matches it firmly. Clone size is shown for a subset of rows, as once, few, many or a class of expanded clone.

J gene,clone size,D gene,V gene,CDR3 DNA,CDR3 protein
TRBJ2-5,-,-,TRBV5-6,TGTGCCAGCAGCTTGGGCCTAGGAGTGGAGACCCAGTACTTC,CASSLGLGVETQYF
TRBJ1-3,-,-,TRBV9,TGTGCCAGCAGCGCAGGGGTCTCTGGAAACACCATATATTTT,CASSAGVSGNTIYF
TRBJ1-6,-,-,TRBV27,TGTGCCAGCAGTTTTACAGTTCATTCACCCCTCCACTTT,CASSFTVHSPLHF
TRBJ2-1,-,TRBD2,TRBV7-2,TGTGCCAGCAGCTCTAGCGGGGGGGGTGAGCAGTTCTTC,CASSSSGGGEQFF
TRBJ2-3,-,-,TRBV7-6,TGTGCCAGCAGCTTAGTACGGACGGGAGATACGCAGTATTTT,CASSLVRTGDTQYF
TRBJ1-4,-,-,TRBV7-9,TGTGCCAGCAGCACGACCAGGGAGTGGAGGACGGAAAAACTGTTTTTT,CASSTTREWRTEKLFF
TRBJ2-1,-,-,TRBV5-6,TGTGCCAGCAGCTTGGCCGTGGGGACTGAGCAGTTCTTC,CASSLAVGTEQFF
TRBJ2-1,-,TRBD2,TRBV6-6,TGTGCCAGCAGTTACAGGGAGGGCAATGAGCAGTTCTTC,CASSYREGNEQFF
TRBJ2-5,-,-,TRBV7-9,TGTGCCAGCAGCTCCCAACCGTCCGAGACCCAGTACTTC,CASSSQPSETQYF
TRBJ2-2,-,TRBD2,TRBV7-8,TGTGCCAGCAGCCCTTGGGGGCTACGGACTAGCGGGAACACCGGGGAGCTGTTTTTT,CASSPWGLRTSGNTGELFF
TRBJ2-2,-,-,TRBV4-2,TGTGCCAGCAGCCAAGATCCTCGGACCGGGGAGCTGTTTTTT,CASSQDPRTGELFF
TRBJ2-5,-,TRBD2,TRBV10-3,TGTGCCATCAGCGAGGCCGGGACTAGCGGGGGAGAGACCCAGTACTTC,CAISEAGTSGGETQYF
TRBJ2-3,-,TRBD1,TRBV7-9,TGTGCCAGCAGCTTGGAGGGGACAGGTCGGACCGCGCAGTATTTT,CASSLEGTGRTAQYF
TRBJ1-1,once,-,TRBV2,TGTGCCAGCAGTGTGGACACTAACACTGAAGCTTTCTTT,CASSVDTNTEAFF
TRBJ1-2,-,-,TRBV6-6,TGTGCCAGCAGTTACTCACCATCAGGGCTATACGGCTACACCTTC,CASSYSPSGLYGYTF
TRBJ1-6,-,-,TRBV4-3,TGCGCCAGCAGCCAGGAGGTCTTTAATTCACCCCTCCACTTT,CASSQEVFNSPLHF
TRBJ1-4,few,-,TRBV10-1,TGCGCCAGCAGTGAAGGAGGGATCCAGGGAGGGGAACTGTTTTTT,CASSEGGIQGGELFF
TRBJ2-7,-,TRBD1,TRBV6-1,TGTGCCAGCAGTGAAGCGCTGGGACAGGGTTCCTACGAGCAGTACTTC,CASSEALGQGSYEQYF
TRBJ2-3,-,TRBD2,TRBV5-1,TGCGCCAGCAGCTTTAGCGGGGCAACCACAGATACGCAGTATTTT,CASSFSGATTDTQYF
TRBJ1-1,-,-,TRBV19,TGTGCCAGTAGCGGAGGACACGAAGCTTTCTTT,CASSGGHEAFF
TRBJ2-1,-,TRBD2,TRBV19,TGTGCCAGTAGTATTGAGGGCGGGGGTATGGATGAGCAGTTCTTC,CASSIEGGGMDEQFF
TRBJ2-3,-,-,TRBV6-5,TGTGCCAGCAGTTACCCGGGGGTTCCGACAGATACGCAGTATTTT,CASSYPGVPTDTQYF
TRBJ1-5,-,-,TRBV30,TGTGCCTGGAGGGGTCCCAGGAATCAGCCCCAGCATTTT,CAWRGPRNQPQHF
TRBJ1-1,-,-,TRBV5-4,TGTGCCAGCAGGGAGACAGGGAACACTGAAGCTTTCTTT,CASRETGNTEAFF
TRBJ1-1,-,-,TRBV10-3,TGTGCCATCAGTGAACTGGGGGGGGGAACTGAAGCTTTCTTT,CAISELGGGTEAFF
TRBJ2-1,once,-,TRBV7-8,TGTGCCAGCAGCTTAGTGAGTAAGGTCGAGGAGGATGAGCAGTTCTTC,CASSLVSKVEEDEQFF
TRBJ2-7,-,-,TRBV5-1,TGCGCCAGCGCGTTCCCCACAGGGTGGACGAACGAGCAGTACTTC,CASAFPTGWTNEQYF
TRBJ1-2,-,-,TRBV19,TGTGCCAGTAGCCGAGTGGACGGCGACTATGGCTACACCTTC,CASSRVDGDYGYTF
TRBJ1-2,-,TRBD1,TRBV27,TGTGCCAGCAGTTTATGGACAGGGTCTGGCTACACCTTC,CASSLWTGSGYTF
TRBJ2-2,-,-,TRBV6-4,TGTGCCAGCAGTGACAGCACCGGGGAGCTGTTTTTT,CASSDSTGELFF
TRBJ2-2,-,-,TRBV7-6,TGTGCCAGCAGCTACACCGGGGAGCTGTTTTTT,CASSYTGELFF
TRBJ1-1,-,TRBD1,TRBV18,TGTGCCAGCTCACCACCGATCAGGGGGCCAGAGAACACTGAAGCTTTCTTT,CASSPPIRGPENTEAFF
TRBJ1-1,-,-,TRBV7-2,TGTGCCAGCAGCTTTGGAAGGGGGAGGATAGGAGCTTTCTTT,CASSFGRGRIGAFF
TRBJ2-5,once,-,TRBV19,TGTGCCAGTAAGGAGGGTGGAGAGACCCAGTACTTC,CASKEGGETQYF
TRBJ2-1,-,TRBD1,TRBV11-2,TGTGCCAGCAGCTTAGTGGGACAGGGGTACAATGAGCAGTTCTTC,CASSLVGQGYNEQFF
TRBJ1-1,-,-,TRBV5-4,TGTGCCAGCAGCTCCCTCACAGGAATCTCCCGGGGCACTGAAGCTTTCTTT,CASSSLTGISRGTEAFF
TRBJ2-2,-,-,TRBV9,TGTGCCAGCAGCGTAGTCGCCCCCGCGAACACCGGGGAGCTGTTTTTT,CASSVVAPANTGELFF
TRBJ2-7,-,TRBD1,TRBV30,TGTGCCTGGACCGAAACAGGGGGCGGGAGTTCGTACGAGCAGTACTTC,CAWTETGGGSSYEQYF
TRBJ1-2,-,TRBD1,TRBV27,TGTGCCAGCAGTCTGGCAGCCAGCAGGGGGCTCTATGGCTACACCTTC,CASSLAASRGLYGYTF
TRBJ2-1,-,TRBD2,TRBV7-9,TGTGCCAGCAGCCTTCTAGCGGGAATATGGAATGAGCAGTTCTTC,CASSLLAGIWNEQFF
TRBJ1-2,-,-,TRBV7-2,TGTGCCAGCAGCATCCCCCCAGATGGCTACACCTTC,CASSIPPDGYTF
TRBJ1-3,-,-,TRBV29-1,TGCAGCGTTGAAGATCGCGGCAGGGGATCTGGAAACACCATATATTTT,CSVEDRGRGSGNTIYF
TRBJ2-1,-,TRBD1,TRBV10-3,TGTGCCATCAGTGAGGTACAGGGGGTAAGTGAGCAGTTCTTC,CAISEVQGVSEQFF
TRBJ1-1,-,-,TRBV4-2,TGTGCCAGCAGCCAAGTTCCGGCCACTGAAGCTTTCTTT,CASSQVPATEAFF
TRBJ1-2,-,-,TRBV5-1,TGCGCCAGCAGCTTGGTAGGCTCAGGAAACTATGGCTACACCTTC,CASSLVGSGNYGYTF
TRBJ2-2,-,-,TRBV5-1,TGCGCCAGCAGCTTTAGCGCCGGGGAGCTGTTTTTT,CASSFSAGELFF
TRBJ2-3,-,TRBD1,TRBV29-1,TGCAGCGTGTGGGACAGGGCCGTAGATACGCAGTATTTT,CSVWDRAVDTQYF
TRBJ2-1,-,-,TRBV5-5,TGTGCCAGCAGCTTGGGCATCGGGACATACAATGAGCAGTTCTTC,CASSLGIGTYNEQFF